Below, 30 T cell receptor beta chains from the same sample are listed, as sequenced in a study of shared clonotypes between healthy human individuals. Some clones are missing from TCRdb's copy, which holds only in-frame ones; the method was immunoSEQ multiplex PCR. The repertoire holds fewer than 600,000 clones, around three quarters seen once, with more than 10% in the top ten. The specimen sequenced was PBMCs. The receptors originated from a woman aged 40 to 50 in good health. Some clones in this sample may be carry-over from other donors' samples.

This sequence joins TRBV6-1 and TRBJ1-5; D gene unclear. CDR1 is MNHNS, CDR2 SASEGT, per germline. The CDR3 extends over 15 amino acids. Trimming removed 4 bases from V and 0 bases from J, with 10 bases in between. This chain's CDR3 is CASSVAGYSNQPQHF. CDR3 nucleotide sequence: TGTGCCAGCAGTGTCGCGGGGTATAGCAATCAGCCCCAGCATTTT.

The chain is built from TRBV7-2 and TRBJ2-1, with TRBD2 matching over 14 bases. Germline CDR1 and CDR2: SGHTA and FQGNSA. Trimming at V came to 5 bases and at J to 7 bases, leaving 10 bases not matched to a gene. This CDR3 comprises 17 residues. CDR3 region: CASSPRLAGGPGNEQFF. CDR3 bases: TGTGCCAGCAGCCCCCGACTAGCGGGAGGGCCGGGAAATGAGCAGTTCTTC. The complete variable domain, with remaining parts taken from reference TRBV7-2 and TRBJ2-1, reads GAGVSQSPSNKVTEKGKDVELRCDPISGHTALYWYRQSLGQGLEFLIYFQGNSAPDKSGLPSDRFSAERTGGSVSTLTIQRTQQEDSAVYLCASSPRLAGGPGNEQFFGPGTRLTVL.

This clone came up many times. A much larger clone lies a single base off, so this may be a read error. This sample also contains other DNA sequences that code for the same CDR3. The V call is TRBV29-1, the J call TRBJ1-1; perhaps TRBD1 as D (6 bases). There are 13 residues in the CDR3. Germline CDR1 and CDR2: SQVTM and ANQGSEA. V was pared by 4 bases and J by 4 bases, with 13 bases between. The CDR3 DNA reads TGCAGCGTTGCACAGGGCAGTGGCACTGAAGCTTTCTTT. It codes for CSVAQGSGTEAFF.

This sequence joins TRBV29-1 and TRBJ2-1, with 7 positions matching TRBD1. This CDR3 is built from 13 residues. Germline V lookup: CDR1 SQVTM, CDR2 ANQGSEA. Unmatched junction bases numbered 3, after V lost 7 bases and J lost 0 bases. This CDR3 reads CSGGQSSYNEQFF. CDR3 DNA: TGCAGCGGGGGACAGAGCTCCTACAATGAGCAGTTCTTC.

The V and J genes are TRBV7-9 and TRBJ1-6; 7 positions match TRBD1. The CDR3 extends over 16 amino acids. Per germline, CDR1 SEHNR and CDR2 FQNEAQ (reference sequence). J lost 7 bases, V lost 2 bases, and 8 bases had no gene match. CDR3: CASSLSLGQENSPLHF. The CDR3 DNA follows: TGTGCCAGCAGCTTATCGTTAGGACAGGAAAATTCACCCCTCCACTTT.

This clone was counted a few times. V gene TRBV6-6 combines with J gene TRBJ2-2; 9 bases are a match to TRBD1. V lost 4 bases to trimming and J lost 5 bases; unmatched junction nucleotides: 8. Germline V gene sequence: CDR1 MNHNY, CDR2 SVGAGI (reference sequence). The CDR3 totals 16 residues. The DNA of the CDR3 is TGTGCCAGCAGTTCGCAGACAGGGGGTTGGACCGGGGAGCTGTTTTTT. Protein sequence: CASSSQTGGWTGELFF.

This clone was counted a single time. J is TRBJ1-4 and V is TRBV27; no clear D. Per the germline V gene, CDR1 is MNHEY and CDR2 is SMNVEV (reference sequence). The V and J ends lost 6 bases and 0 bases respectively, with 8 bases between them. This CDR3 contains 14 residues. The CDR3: CASRATATNEKLFF. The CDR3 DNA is TGTGCCAGCAGGGCAACTGCAACTAATGAAAAACTGTTTTTT. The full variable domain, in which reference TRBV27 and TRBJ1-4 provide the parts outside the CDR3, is EAQVTQNPRYLITVTGKKLTVTCSQNMNHEYMSWYRQDPGLGLRQIYYSMNVEVTDKGDVPEGYKVSRKEKRNFPLILESPSPNQTSLYFCASRATATNEKLFFGSGTQLSVL.

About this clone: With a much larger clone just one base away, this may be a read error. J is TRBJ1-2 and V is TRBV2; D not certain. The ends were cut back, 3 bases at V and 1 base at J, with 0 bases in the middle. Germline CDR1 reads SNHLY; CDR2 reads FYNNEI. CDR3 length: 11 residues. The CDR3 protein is CASSDNYGYTF. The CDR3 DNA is TGTGCCAGCAGTGATAACTATGGCTACACCTTC.

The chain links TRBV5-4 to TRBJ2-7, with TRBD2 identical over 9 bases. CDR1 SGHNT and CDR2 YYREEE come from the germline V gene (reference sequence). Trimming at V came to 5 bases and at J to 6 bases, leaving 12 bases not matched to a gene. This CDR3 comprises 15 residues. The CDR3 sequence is CASRAGTSLPLEQYF. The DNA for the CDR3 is TGTGCCAGCAGAGCCGGGACTAGCTTACCCCTCGAGCAGTACTTC.

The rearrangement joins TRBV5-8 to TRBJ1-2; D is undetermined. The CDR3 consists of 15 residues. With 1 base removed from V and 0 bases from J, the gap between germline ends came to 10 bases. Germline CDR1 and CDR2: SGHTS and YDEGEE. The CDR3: CASSLLRGPNYGYTF. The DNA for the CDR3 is TGTGCCAGCAGCTTGCTTCGCGGACCTAACTATGGCTACACCTTC.

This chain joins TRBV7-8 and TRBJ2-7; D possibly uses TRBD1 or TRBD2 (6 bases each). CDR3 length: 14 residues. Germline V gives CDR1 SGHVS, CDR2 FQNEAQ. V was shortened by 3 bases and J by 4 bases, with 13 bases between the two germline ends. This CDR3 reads CASSFAGQLYEQYF. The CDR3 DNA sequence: TGTGCCAGCAGCTTCGCGGGACAACTTTACGAGCAGTACTTC.

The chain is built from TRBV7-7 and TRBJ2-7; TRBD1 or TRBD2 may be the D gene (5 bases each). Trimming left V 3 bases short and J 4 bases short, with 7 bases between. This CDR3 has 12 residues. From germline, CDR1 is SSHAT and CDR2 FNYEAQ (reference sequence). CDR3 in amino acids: CASSLGEYEQYF. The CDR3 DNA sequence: TGTGCCAGCAGCTTGGGGGAATACGAGCAGTACTTC.

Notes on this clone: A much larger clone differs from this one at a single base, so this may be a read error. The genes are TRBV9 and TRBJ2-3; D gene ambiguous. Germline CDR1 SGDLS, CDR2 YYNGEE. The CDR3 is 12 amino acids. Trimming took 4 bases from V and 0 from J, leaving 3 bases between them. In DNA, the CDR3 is TGTGCCAGCAGCTCTAGCACAGATACGCAGTATTTT. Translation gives CASSSSTDTQYF.

The CDR3 sequence is CASSDFGQVSYEQYF. As DNA, the CDR3 is TGTGCCAGCAGTGACTTCGGACAGGTCTCCTACGAGCAGTACTTC. The chain uses TRBV6-1 and TRBJ2-7, with 7 nucleotides matching TRBD1. There are 15 residues in the CDR3. The junction had 5 bases not matched to a gene; V was cut back by 3 bases and J by 0 bases. The germline CDR1 and CDR2 sequences are MNHNS and SASEGT.

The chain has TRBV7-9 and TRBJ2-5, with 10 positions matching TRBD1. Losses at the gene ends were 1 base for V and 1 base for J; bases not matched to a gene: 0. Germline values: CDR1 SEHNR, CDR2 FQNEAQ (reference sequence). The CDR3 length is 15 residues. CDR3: CASSLGQGAQETQYF. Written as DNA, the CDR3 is TGTGCCAGCAGCTTAGGACAGGGGGCCCAAGAGACCCAGTACTTC.

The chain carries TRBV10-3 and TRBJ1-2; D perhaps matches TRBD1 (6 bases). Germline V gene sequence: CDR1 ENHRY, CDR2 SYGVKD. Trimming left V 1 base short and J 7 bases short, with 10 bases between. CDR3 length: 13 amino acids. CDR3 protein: CAISEWTVGGYTF. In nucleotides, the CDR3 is TGTGCCATCAGTGAGTGGACAGTAGGTGGCTACACCTTC.

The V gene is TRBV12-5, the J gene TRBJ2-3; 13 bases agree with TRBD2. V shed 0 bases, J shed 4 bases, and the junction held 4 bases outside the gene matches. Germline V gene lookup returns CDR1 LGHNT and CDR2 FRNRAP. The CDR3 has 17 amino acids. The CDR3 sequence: CASGLVTSGRASDTQYF. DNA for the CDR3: TGTGCTAGTGGTTTGGTCACTAGCGGGAGGGCCTCAGATACGCAGTATTTT.

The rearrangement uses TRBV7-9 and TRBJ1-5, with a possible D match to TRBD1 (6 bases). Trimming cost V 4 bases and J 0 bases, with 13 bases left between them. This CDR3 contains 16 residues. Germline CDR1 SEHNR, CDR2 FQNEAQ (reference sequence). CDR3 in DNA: TGTGCCAGCAGCTCAGGGGACGGCTATAGCAATCAGCCCCAGCATTTT. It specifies CASSSGDGYSNQPQHF.

Written as DNA, the CDR3 is TGTGCCAGCAGCTTGGCATCGGGATCCGGGGAGCTGTTTTTT. Encoded protein: CASSLASGSGELFF. The chain employs TRBV5-6 and TRBJ2-2; the D gene is possibly TRBD2 (5 bases). The CDR3 totals 14 residues. Deletions cut 0 bases from V and 6 bases from J, with 9 bases between. Germline V gene data show CDR1 as SGHDT and CDR2 as YYEEEE. Full variable domain (missing parts from reference TRBV5-6 and TRBJ2-2): DAGVTQSPTHLIKTRGQQVTLRCSPKSGHDTVSWYQQALGQGPQFIFQYYEEEERQRGNFPDRFSGHQFPNYSSELNVNALLLGDSALYLCASSLASGSGELFFGEGSRLTVL.

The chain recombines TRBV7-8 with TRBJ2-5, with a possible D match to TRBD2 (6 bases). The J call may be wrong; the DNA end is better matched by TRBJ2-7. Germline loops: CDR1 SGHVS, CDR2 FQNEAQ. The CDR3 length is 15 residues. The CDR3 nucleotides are TGTGCCAGCAGCGATTCGAGCGGGCCTCCCTACGAGCAGTACTTC. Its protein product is CASSDSSGPPYEQYF.

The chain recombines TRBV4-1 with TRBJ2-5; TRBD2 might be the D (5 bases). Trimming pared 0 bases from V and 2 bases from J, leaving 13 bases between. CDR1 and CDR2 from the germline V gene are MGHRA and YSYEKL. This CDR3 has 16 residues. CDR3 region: CASSQEGARPQETQYF. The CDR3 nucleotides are TGCGCCAGCAGCCAAGAGGGAGCCAGGCCTCAAGAGACCCAGTACTTC.

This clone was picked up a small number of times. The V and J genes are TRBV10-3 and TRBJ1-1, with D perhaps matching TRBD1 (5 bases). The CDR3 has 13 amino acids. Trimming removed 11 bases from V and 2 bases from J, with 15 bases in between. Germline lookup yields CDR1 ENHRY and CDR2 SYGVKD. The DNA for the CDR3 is TGTGCCGCTACCTGGGACTTAAACACTGAAGCTTTCTTT. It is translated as CAATWDLNTEAFF.

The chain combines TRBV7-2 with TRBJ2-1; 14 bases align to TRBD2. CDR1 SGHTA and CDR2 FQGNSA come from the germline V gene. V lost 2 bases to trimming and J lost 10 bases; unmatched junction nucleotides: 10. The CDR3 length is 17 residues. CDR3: CASSLWATSGRAREQFF. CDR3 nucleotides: TGTGCCAGCAGCTTATGGGCGACTAGCGGGAGGGCTAGGGAGCAGTTCTTC.

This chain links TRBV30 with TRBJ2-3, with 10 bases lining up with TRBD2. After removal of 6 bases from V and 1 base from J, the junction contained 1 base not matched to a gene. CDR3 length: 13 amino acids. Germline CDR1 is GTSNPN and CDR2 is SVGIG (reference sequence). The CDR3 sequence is CACGTSGTDTQYF. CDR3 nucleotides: TGTGCCTGCGGGACTAGCGGCACAGATACGCAGTATTTT. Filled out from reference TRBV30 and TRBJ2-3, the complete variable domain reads SQTIHQWPATLVQPVGSPLSLECTVEGTSNPNLYWYRQAAGRGLQLLFYSVGIGQISSEVPQNLSASRPQDRQFILSSKKLLLSDSGFYLCACGTSGTDTQYFGPGTRLTVL.

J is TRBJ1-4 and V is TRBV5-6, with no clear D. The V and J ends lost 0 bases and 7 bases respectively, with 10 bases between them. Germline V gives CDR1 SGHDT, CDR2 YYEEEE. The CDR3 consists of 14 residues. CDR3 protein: CASSLDASGEKLFF. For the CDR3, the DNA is TGTGCCAGCAGCTTGGATGCCTCTGGTGAAAAACTGTTTTTT.

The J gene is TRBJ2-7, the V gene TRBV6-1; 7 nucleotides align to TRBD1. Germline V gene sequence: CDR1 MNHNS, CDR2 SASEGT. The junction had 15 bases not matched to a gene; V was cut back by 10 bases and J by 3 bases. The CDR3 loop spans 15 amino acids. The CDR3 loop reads CATLGQARRYYEQYF. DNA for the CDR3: TGTGCCACTTTAGGACAGGCCCGAAGATACTACGAGCAGTACTTC.

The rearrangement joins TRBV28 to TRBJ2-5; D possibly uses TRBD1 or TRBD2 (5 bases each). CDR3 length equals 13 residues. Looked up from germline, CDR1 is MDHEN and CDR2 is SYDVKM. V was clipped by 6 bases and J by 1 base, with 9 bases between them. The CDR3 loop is CASRRDPQETQYF. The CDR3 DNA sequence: TGTGCCAGCAGACGGGACCCCCAAGAGACCCAGTACTTC.

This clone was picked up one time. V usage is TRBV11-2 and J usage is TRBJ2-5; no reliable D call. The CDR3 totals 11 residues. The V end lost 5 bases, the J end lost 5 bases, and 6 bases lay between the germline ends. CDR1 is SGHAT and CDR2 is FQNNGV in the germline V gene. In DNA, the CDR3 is TGTGCCAGCAGCCGGTCGGAGACCCAGTACTTC. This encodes CASSRSETQYF.

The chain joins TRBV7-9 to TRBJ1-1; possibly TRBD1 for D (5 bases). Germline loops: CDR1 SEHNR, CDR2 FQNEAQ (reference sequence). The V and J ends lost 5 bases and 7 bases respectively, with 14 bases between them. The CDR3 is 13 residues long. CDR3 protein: CASSPMGRNEAFF. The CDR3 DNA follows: TGTGCCAGCAGCCCAATGGGACGGAATGAAGCTTTCTTT.

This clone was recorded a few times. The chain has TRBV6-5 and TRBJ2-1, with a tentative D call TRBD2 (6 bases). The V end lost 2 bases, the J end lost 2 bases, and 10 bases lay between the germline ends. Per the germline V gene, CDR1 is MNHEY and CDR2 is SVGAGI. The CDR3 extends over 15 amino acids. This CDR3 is CASSYTGEAYNEQFF. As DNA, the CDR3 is TGTGCCAGCAGTTACACGGGAGAGGCCTACAATGAGCAGTTCTTC.